These 30 T cell receptor beta chains share one sample of origin, sequenced in a study of blood T cells in healthy people across ages. A sample-barcoded 5' primer and a J-beta primer mix were used in a second PCR of about 7 to 12 cycles. MiXCR, run by TCRdb on the 5' RACE reads, gives a single entry per CDR3 protein. This table has about 800,000 distinct CDR3 sequences, approximately 25% appearing once. The sample also formed part of further work on T cells of mothers and their children.

Sequenced: blood. The receptors stem from a boy aged 5-17 years in good health.

The rearrangement uses TRBV5-1 and TRBJ2-1; possible D gene TRBD2, 6 bases. The J call is doubtful: the DNA matches TRBJ2-5 better. Germline CDR1 reads SGHRS; CDR2 reads YFSETQ. The CDR3 consists of 14 residues. The CDR3 sequence: CASSFGGTTETQYF. The CDR3, as DNA: TGCGCCAGCAGCTTTGGGGGGACGACGGAGACCCAGTACTTC.

Note on this clonotype: Since the CDR3 does not end with the conserved phenylalanine or tryptophan, this likely comes from a read error. The chain has TRBV5-6 and TRBJ1-5; TRBD1 is a possible D gene (5 bases). Germline V lookup: CDR1 SGHDT, CDR2 YYEEEE. V was shortened by 4 bases and J by 2 bases, with 13 bases between the two germline ends. The CDR3 spans 15 residues. The CDR3 loop reads CASSPSGDRNQPQHL. For the CDR3, the DNA is TGTGCCAGCAGCCCCTCCGGGGACCGCAATCAGCCCCAGCATCTT.

Many counts were recorded for this clonotype. The chain uses TRBV25-1 and TRBJ2-6; D remains ambiguous. The CDR3 covers 13 residues. Trimming removed 4 bases at V and 2 bases at J, with 3 bases between. Germline CDR1 and CDR2: MGHDK and SYGVNS. CDR3 protein: CASSGPGANVLTF. In nucleotides, the CDR3 is TGTGCCAGCAGTGGGCCTGGGGCCAACGTCCTGACTTTC.

This CDR3 is CASTQASGVYNEQFF. CDR3 sequence (DNA): TGTGCCAGCACCCAGGCTAGCGGGGTGTACAATGAGCAGTTCTTC. The chain couples TRBV6-2 or TRBV6-3 to TRBJ2-1; 9 bases align to TRBD2. The V and J ends lost 7 bases and 4 bases, in that order; junction bases with no gene match: 8. The CDR3 has 15 amino acids. Germline lookup yields CDR1 MNHEY and CDR2 SVGEGT.

This clonotype was counted a few times. The rearrangement uses TRBV10-3 and TRBJ1-2; weak D call: TRBD1 (5 bases). V was clipped by 8 bases and J by 7 bases, with 11 bases between them. Germline loops: CDR1 ENHRY, CDR2 SYGVKD. The CDR3 runs to 11 residues. DNA for the CDR3: TGTGCCATCGGGGCGCCGGGTGGCTACACCTTC. Its translation: CAIGAPGGYTF.

The J gene is TRBJ2-5, the V gene TRBV12-3 or TRBV12-4; tentative D call: TRBD2 (6 bases). Trimming left V 10 bases short and J 5 bases short, with 17 bases between. The CDR3 loop spans 13 amino acids. Here the CDR3 reads CATGGAGFETQYF. CDR3 DNA: TGTGCCACAGGCGGGGCCGGCTTTGAGACCCAGTACTTC.

This clonotype was detected ten times or more. The chain carries TRBV5-1 and TRBJ2-1; D gene uncertain. V lost 4 bases to trimming and J lost 10 bases, with 12 bases between them. Germline loops: CDR1 SGHRS, CDR2 YFSETQ. The CDR3 has 12 amino acids. CDR3 bases: TGCGCCAGCAGCCCGGCCTTTAAAGAGCAGTTCTTC. It translates to CASSPAFKEQFF.

The sample holds a few counts of this clonotype. One end of the junction does not line up with germline, which may come from a read error. The chain joins TRBV20-1 to TRBJ2-4, with 10 bases aligning to TRBD1. CDR3 size: 16 residues. CDR1 DFQATT and CDR2 SNEGSKA come from the germline V gene (reference sequence). CDR3 DNA: TGCAGTGCTAGAGCCCCGACAGGGGGCGCGGTTAACATTCAGCACTTC. Protein product: CSARAPTGGAVNIQHF.

This clonotype was observed a few times. The chain combines TRBV7-9 with TRBJ1-2; TRBD1 might be the D (5 bases). Germline CDR1 is SEHNR and CDR2 is FQNEAQ (reference sequence). Trimming stripped 3 bases from V and 8 bases from J, with 10 bases between. CDR3 size: 12 residues. The CDR3 region has the DNA TGTGCCAGCAGCTTGGGACTCGGGGGCTACACCTTC. Encoded protein: CASSLGLGGYTF.

In this sample, this clonotype turned up a few times. The chain couples TRBV6-5 to TRBJ1-4; the match to TRBD1 covers 7 bases. The CDR3 extends over 16 amino acids. With V trimmed by 2 bases and J by 5 bases, 8 bases remained unmatched. Germline CDR1 is MNHEY and CDR2 is SVGAGI. CDR3 in DNA: TGTGCCAGCAGTTACCACTACAGGGGATCGAATGAAAAACTGTTTTTT. Translating gives CASSYHYRGSNEKLFF.

The V gene is TRBV20-1, the J gene TRBJ2-5; 7 bases align to TRBD2. CDR1 DFQATT and CDR2 SNEGSKA come from the germline V gene (reference sequence). Losses at the gene ends were 6 bases for V and 4 bases for J; bases not matched to a gene: 8. The CDR3 sequence is 13 residues long. The chain's CDR3 is CSASRAGVETQYF. The CDR3 nucleotides are TGCAGTGCCTCCCGGGCGGGAGTAGAGACCCAGTACTTC.

The chain combines TRBV5-1 with TRBJ2-4, with D tentatively TRBD1 or TRBD2 (6 bases each). V gave up 0 bases and J gave up 3 bases, with 19 bases separating them. Germline V gene data show CDR1 as SGHRS and CDR2 as YFSETQ. CDR3 size: 18 residues. As DNA, the CDR3 is TGCGCCAGCAGCTTGGTGGGGAGTGGGGGGCTGATCAAAAACATTCAGTACTTC. Amino acids: CASSLVGSGGLIKNIQYF.

This sequence joins TRBV4-2 and TRBJ2-3, with 8 bases fitting TRBD1. This CDR3 has 16 amino acids. The germline V gene encodes CDR1 LGHNA and CDR2 YNFKEQ. With V trimmed by 4 bases and J by 0 bases, 6 bases remained unmatched. The CDR3 loop reads CASSPRQGTSTDTQYF. The DNA of the CDR3 is TGTGCCAGCAGCCCGAGACAGGGGACTAGCACAGATACGCAGTATTTT.

This clonotype turned up a few times. The chain carries TRBV15 and TRBJ1-4; the D is unclear. The CDR3 spans 16 residues. V lost 3 bases, J lost 4 bases, and 15 bases lay in between. CDR1 and CDR2 (germline): LNHNV, YYDKDF (reference sequence). The CDR3 loop is CATSRESGGVNEKLFF. CDR3 coding DNA: TGTGCCACCAGCAGGGAATCAGGAGGAGTTAATGAAAAACTGTTTTTT. The full variable domain, rest sourced from reference TRBV15 and TRBJ1-4, is DAMVIQNPRYQVTQFGKPVTLSCSQTLNHNVMYWYQQKSSQAPKLLFHYYDKDFNNEADTPDNFQSRRPNTSFCFLDIRSPGLGDTAMYLCATSRESGGVNEKLFFGSGTQLSVL.

This clonotype occurred a few times. The chain uses TRBV18 and TRBJ2-1; D gene uncertain. This CDR3 is built from 13 residues. Trimming removed 3 bases from V and 6 bases from J, with 9 bases in between. Germline assignment: CDR1 KGHSH and CDR2 LQKENI. As DNA, the CDR3 is TGTGCCAGCTCACCGGTCAAATTCAATGAGCAGTTCTTC. Translated, it gives CASSPVKFNEQFF.

The CDR3 nucleotides read TGCAGTGCCATAAGGGTCAACGCATACGAGCAGTACTTC. It translates to CSAIRVNAYEQYF. This rearrangement joins TRBV20-1 to TRBJ2-7; D gene unclear. V dropped 6 bases and J dropped 4 bases, with 16 bases sitting between them. The CDR3 contains 13 residues. Per the germline V gene, CDR1 is DFQATT and CDR2 is SNEGSKA (reference sequence).

The gene calls are TRBV11-2 and TRBJ2-7, with 13 bases aligning to TRBD2. The V segment lost 5 bases and the J segment 2 bases; nucleotides outside the gene matches: 6. The germline gives CDR1 SGHAT, CDR2 FQNNGV. The CDR3 is 16 amino acids. The CDR3 DNA is TGTGCCAGCAGCCCACGGACTAGCGGGAGAGCCTACGAGCAGTACTTC. This codes for CASSPRTSGRAYEQYF.

This clonotype was counted only a few times. The J gene is TRBJ2-1, the V gene TRBV3-1, with D perhaps TRBD1 (5 bases). The end of the DNA is better explained by TRBJ2-7, so the J call may be wrong. The CDR3 is 15 residues long. Germline assignment: CDR1 LGHDT and CDR2 YNNKEL (reference sequence). The CDR3 DNA reads TGTGCCAGCAGCCAAGATCATTCAGGGCTCCCCGAGCAGTACTTC. Protein sequence: CASSQDHSGLPEQYF.

This clonotype has only a few counts. The rearrangement links TRBV14 to TRBJ1-2; D is possibly TRBD1 (5 bases). Germline CDR1 SGHDN, CDR2 FVKESK. V gave up 1 base and J gave up 4 bases, with 7 bases separating them. The CDR3 consists of 13 residues. The CDR3 region has the DNA TGTGCCAGCAGCCAAGCGGGACCCTATGGCTACACCTTC. It codes for CASSQAGPYGYTF.

V usage is TRBV7-3 and J usage is TRBJ2-2; D is perhaps TRBD2 (7 bases). Trimming pared 1 base from V and 2 bases from J, leaving 11 bases between. The CDR3 extends over 16 amino acids. Germline V lookup: CDR1 SGHTA, CDR2 FQGTGA. CDR3 protein: CASSLMGGANTGELFF. CDR3 sequence (DNA): TGTGCCAGCAGCTTAATGGGGGGGGCTAACACCGGGGAGCTGTTTTTT.

This clonotype has a single count. The chain employs TRBV6-5 and TRBJ1-1; possible D gene TRBD1, 6 bases. The CDR3 length is 16 residues. Germline values: CDR1 MNHEY, CDR2 SVGAGI. Between the trimmed V and J ends, which lost 6 bases and 1 base, there was a span of 18 bases. The CDR3 DNA reads as TGTGCCAGCAGACGAGGGGGATTAGATTGGAACACTGAAGCTTTCTTT. Translating it yields CASRRGGLDWNTEAFF.

The V and J genes are TRBV18 and TRBJ2-7; TRBD1 is a possible D gene (5 bases). The V end lost 0 bases, the J end lost 5 bases, and 14 bases lay between the germline ends. Germline loops: CDR1 KGHSH, CDR2 LQKENI. The CDR3 consists of 15 residues. The CDR3, as DNA: TGTGCCAGCTCACCACCGGGGCAGGGTGGGGACGAGCAGTACTTC. It is translated as CASSPPGQGGDEQYF.

The chain joins TRBV9 to TRBJ2-3; 8 nucleotides match TRBD2. Unmatched junction bases numbered 9, after V lost 6 bases and J lost 3 bases. CDR1 and CDR2 (germline): SGDLS, YYNGEE. This CDR3 has 15 residues. The CDR3 spells CASTPGGGMTDTQYF. As DNA, the CDR3 is TGTGCCAGCACTCCCGGGGGGGGGATGACAGATACGCAGTATTTT.

Regarding this clonotype: Germline is not matched at one junction end, which may reflect a read error. The rearrangement uses TRBV20-1 and TRBJ1-1; D not certain. Germline CDR1 reads DFQATT; CDR2 reads SNEGSKA (reference sequence). This CDR3 has 12 residues. The CDR3 DNA sequence: TGTAGTGCTTGGTCCAGGCACACTGAAGCTTTCTTT. Protein product: CSAWSRHTEAFF.

The chain couples TRBV18 to TRBJ1-5; 7 positions agree with TRBD1. The germline V gene encodes CDR1 KGHSH and CDR2 LQKENI. This CDR3 has 14 residues. The V gene end was trimmed by 3 bases and the J gene end by 5 bases; junction bases not matched to a gene: 4. CDR3 sequence (DNA): TGTGCCAGCTCACCGACAGGGTTCGATCAGCCCCAGCATTTT. It encodes CASSPTGFDQPQHF.

Points on this clonotype: A read error may account for a junction end that differs from germline. The chain is built from TRBV4-1 and TRBJ1-4, with no clear D. Germline CDR1 and CDR2: MGHRA and YSYEKL. This CDR3 has 15 residues. CDR3 loop: CASRSGGPANEKLVF. The CDR3 nucleotides are TGCGCCAGCCGAAGTGGAGGACCCGCTAATGAAAAACTGGTTTTT.

Concerning this clonotype: A read error may produce the germline difference seen at one junction end. The V and J genes are TRBV11-1 and TRBJ2-7; 9 bases fit TRBD2. This CDR3 has 16 amino acids. Germline lookup yields CDR1 SGHAT and CDR2 FQDESV (reference sequence). The CDR3 DNA sequence: TGTGTCAGCAGCCGAAAGACTAGCGGATTCTCCTACGAGCAGTACTTC. This sequence encodes CVSSRKTSGFSYEQYF.

The table lists this clonotype with a few counts. V usage is TRBV7-9 and J usage is TRBJ2-7; no clear D. The ends were cut back, 2 bases at V and 0 bases at J, with 14 bases in the middle. The length of the CDR3 is 16 residues. The germline V gene encodes CDR1 SEHNR and CDR2 FQNEAQ (reference sequence). The CDR3 DNA is TGTGCCAGCAGCTTATCGCGGCAGGTTGGCTCCTACGAGCAGTACTTC. Its translation is CASSLSRQVGSYEQYF.

The chain links TRBV20-1 to TRBJ1-4, with D perhaps matching TRBD1 (5 bases). Trimming stripped 5 bases from V and 5 bases from J, with 12 bases between. This CDR3 has 13 amino acids. The germline gives CDR1 DFQATT, CDR2 SNEGSKA (reference sequence). CDR3 protein: CSAPRAGNEKLFF. DNA for the CDR3: TGCAGTGCTCCCCGTGCAGGGAATGAAAAACTGTTTTTT.

In its sample, this clonotype was seen a few times. The rearrangement joins TRBV6-2 or TRBV6-3 to TRBJ2-7; possible D gene TRBD1, 6 bases. TRBJ2-1 explains the end of the DNA better; the J call may be wrong. This CDR3 is built from 14 residues. Per the germline V gene, CDR1 is MNHEY and CDR2 is SVGEGT. As DNA, the CDR3 is TGTGCCAGCAGTTACTGGACAGAGTACAATGAGCAGTTCTTC. This gives the protein CASSYWTEYNEQFF.